A selection of T cell receptor beta chains follows, all from one sample in a study of blood T cell repertoires in COVID-19. Clones were read by immunoSEQ multiplex PCR, and TCRdb kept only the in-frame ones, dropping some. The data show more than 350,000 clones, roughly 90% seen once. Sequenced material: PBMCs or T cells enriched from blood (not recorded which). The receptor source for this set is a woman aged 18-30 years who had been exposed to COVID-19. Both conserved end residues are part of each CDR3. A D gene is named only where the DNA matches it firmly. Not every row has a clone size; where given, it reads once, few, many or a size class.

CDR3nt	CDR3aa	v_gene	j_gene	abundance	d_gene
TGTGCCAGTAGACAGGGGGCCGGCGGGGAGCTGTTTTTT	CASRQGAGGELFF	TRBV19	TRBJ2-2	few	TRBD1
TGTGCCAGCAGTGACAGTAACTATGGCTACACCTTC	CASSDSNYGYTF	TRBV28	TRBJ1-2	.	.
TGTGCCAGCAGGGGACAGGGAGGAGGCTCCTACGAGCAGTACTTC	CASRGQGGGSYEQYF	TRBV7-9	TRBJ2-7	.	TRBD1
TGTGCAAGTCGCTTAGTTTATGGGACAGGGACGTCTGGAAACACCATATATTTT	CASRLVYGTGTSGNTIYF	TRBV12-2	TRBJ1-3	.	.
TGTGCCAGCAGTTCCAGGACAGGGGGTGGCTACACCTTC	CASSSRTGGGYTF	TRBV6-5	TRBJ1-2	.	TRBD1
TGTGCCAGCAGCAGCGGGCCGGCCTATGGCTACACCTTC	CASSSGPAYGYTF	TRBV7-2	TRBJ1-2	.	.
TGCGCCAGCAGCCAAGATTCGGGAGTCCTTAATGAAAAACTGTTTTTT	CASSQDSGVLNEKLFF	TRBV4-3	TRBJ1-4	.	.
TGCGCCAGCCGGGGCGGGGAGCTGTTTTTT	CASRGGELFF	TRBV10-2	TRBJ2-2	.	.
TGTGCCAGCAGTCCTCCCGTGTTAGCAGGGTATCACGAGCAGTACTTC	CASSPPVLAGYHEQYF	TRBV28	TRBJ2-7	.	.
TGCGCCAGCAGCCAAGTGTCTAGCGGGGGGCAGGGTGAGCAGTTCTTC	CASSQVSSGGQGEQFF	TRBV4-1	TRBJ2-1	.	TRBD2
TGTGCCAGCAGGGATGCGGTTCCGGGGGAGACCCAGTACTTC	CASRDAVPGETQYF	TRBV7-9	TRBJ2-5	.	.
TGCAGTGCTAGTTATGCGGGGGTCGGAGGCTACACCTTC	CSASYAGVGGYTF	TRBV20-1	TRBJ1-2	.	.
TGTGCCAGCAGTGCATATCCGGCTAGCGGGAGGCAGGAGCAGTTCTTC	CASSAYPASGRQEQFF	TRBV6-1	TRBJ2-1	.	TRBD2
TGTGCCAGCACCCTAAGCGGCAGCAATCAGCCCCAGCATTTT	CASTLSGSNQPQHF	TRBV11-3	TRBJ1-5	.	.
TGTGCCAGCACGAGTTCAGGGCTACTCTATGGCTACACCTTC	CASTSSGLLYGYTF	TRBV6-5	TRBJ1-2	.	.
TGTGCCAGTAGTATAAACGGGGGGCGGCGGGAGACCCAGTACTTC	CASSINGGRRETQYF	TRBV19	TRBJ2-5	.	.
TGTGCCAGCAGTTACGCTAGCGGGAGGGCAAGGCATGAGCAGTTCTTC	CASSYASGRARHEQFF	TRBV6-6	TRBJ2-1	.	TRBD2
TGTGCCAGCAGCGAGGAGTTGAGGGAAAAACTGTTTTTT	CASSEELREKLFF	TRBV21-1	TRBJ1-4	few	.
TGCAGCGTACACAGGGGACCCGGGAACACTGAAGCTTTCTTT	CSVHRGPGNTEAFF	TRBV29-1	TRBJ1-1	.	TRBD1
TGTGCCAGCAGTTCGATGGACAGATTTGAGAGCTCCTACGAGCAGTACTTC	CASSSMDRFESSYEQYF	TRBV28	TRBJ2-7	.	.
TGTGCCAGCAGTTTAGGAACTAGCGGGGGCTACGAGCAGTACTTC	CASSLGTSGGYEQYF	TRBV28	TRBJ2-7	.	TRBD2
TGTGCCAGCAGCCAAATAGGGACAGGCTACGAGCAGTACTTC	CASSQIGTGYEQYF	TRBV14	TRBJ2-7	.	TRBD1
TGCAGCGTTCCTGGACAGGGGACGAATCAGCCCCAGCATTTT	CSVPGQGTNQPQHF	TRBV29-1	TRBJ1-5	.	TRBD1
TGTGCCAGCAGCTTCGGGGGTGGCTACACCTTC	CASSFGGGYTF	TRBV13	TRBJ1-2	once	.
TGTGCCAGCGGGGACAGGGGGATCTACGAGCAGTACTTC	CASGDRGIYEQYF	TRBV2	TRBJ2-7	.	TRBD1
TGCGCCAGCAGCTTTAAAACAGGGGAGATATCCTACGAGCAGTACTTC	CASSFKTGEISYEQYF	TRBV5-1	TRBJ2-7	.	TRBD1
TGTGCCAGCAGCTCACAGGGTGGGCAGTACTTC	CASSSQGGQYF	TRBV6-5	TRBJ2-7	.	.
TGTGCCAGCAGCCCGCGATCAGGGGGCTCCGACTACGAGCAGTACTTC	CASSPRSGGSDYEQYF	TRBV4-2	TRBJ2-7	.	TRBD1
TGTGCCAGCAGCCCCCGGACAGGGGGCCACGAGCAGTACTTC	CASSPRTGGHEQYF	TRBV7-9	TRBJ2-7	.	TRBD1
TGTGCCAGTAGTAGCGGACAGGGTGGGGATCAGCCCCAGCATTTT	CASSSGQGGDQPQHF	TRBV19	TRBJ1-5	.	TRBD1
TGTGCCAGCAGCCGGGACAGGGGGCGCACCGGGGAGCTGTTTTTT	CASSRDRGRTGELFF	TRBV7-3	TRBJ2-2	.	TRBD1
TGTGCCAGCAGCGGGCCCGGGACAGGTGACCAGCCCCAGCATTTT	CASSGPGTGDQPQHF	TRBV7-8	TRBJ1-5	.	TRBD1
TGTGCCAGCACCTATTTGGACATCTACACTGAAGCTTTCTTT	CASTYLDIYTEAFF	TRBV9	TRBJ1-1	.	.
TGTGCCAGCAGCGGTGGGGCAGGATGGCAGCCCCAGCATTTT	CASSGGAGWQPQHF	TRBV7-9	TRBJ1-5	.	.
TGTGCCAGCAGCGTCGCCCCCAACAGGGGAGGAAACACCATATATTTT	CASSVAPNRGGNTIYF	TRBV9	TRBJ1-3	.	TRBD1
TGTGCCAGCAGCTTCGGACTAGCGGGGATCAATGAGCAGTTCTTC	CASSFGLAGINEQFF	TRBV11-2	TRBJ2-1	.	TRBD2
TGTGCCAGCCGGGACTCTTTGGGACAGGGAAGAGGCTATAATTCACCCCTCCACTTT	CASRDSLGQGRGYNSPLHF	TRBV28	TRBJ1-6	.	TRBD1
TGTGCCAGCGCGAACCGGGACAGATACAATGAGCAGTTCTTC	CASANRDRYNEQFF	TRBV2	TRBJ2-1	once	TRBD1
TGTGCCAGCAGGCCTACGCCGGGACTAGCGGGGGGGCCGAGCAATGAGCAGTTCTTC	CASRPTPGLAGGPSNEQFF	TRBV27	TRBJ2-1	.	TRBD2
TGTGCCAGCAGCCCCCTTGGGGAGAGGACTGAAGCTTTCTTT	CASSPLGERTEAFF	TRBV3-1/TRBV3-2	TRBJ1-1	.	.
TGTGCCAGCTCGACAGCGGGGTACGAGCAGTACTTC	CASSTAGYEQYF	TRBV2	TRBJ2-7	once	TRBD2
TGTGCCAGCAGCGTAAGGGGGCGAGGAGCGGATGTCTCCTACAATGAGCAGTTCTTC	CASSVRGRGADVSYNEQFF	TRBV9	TRBJ2-1	once	TRBD1
TGTGCCACCAGCAGCGGACAGGGTTGGGCCTACGAGCAGTACTTC	CATSSGQGWAYEQYF	TRBV15	TRBJ2-7	.	TRBD1
TGCGCCAGCAGTCCGGGAAAGGAAGGGCATGCTTTCTTT	CASSPGKEGHAFF	TRBV5-1	TRBJ1-1	.	.
TGTGCCAGCAGATTTCCGGGACAGGGTAATTCACCCCTCCACTTT	CASRFPGQGNSPLHF	TRBV28	TRBJ1-6	.	TRBD1
TGTGCCACCAGCAATTCTGGGGCTAGCGGGAACAACTACGAGCAGTACTTC	CATSNSGASGNNYEQYF	TRBV15	TRBJ2-7	.	TRBD2